These 17 T cell receptor beta chains came from one sample sequenced in a study of cytotoxic CD8 clonotypes in ibrutinib-treated CLL. Assay: immunoSEQ multiplex PCR; the TCRdb copy retains only in-frame clones and omits some. This table has approximately 120,000 clones, 58% appearing once. The sequenced sample was PBMCs, obtained after 24 months of ibrutinib treatment. The receptors here all came from a human donor with chronic lymphocytic leukemia.

The chain couples TRBV9 to TRBJ2-7; 8 bases are shared with TRBD2. With V trimmed by 0 bases and J by 2 bases, 4 bases remained unmatched. Germline V lookup: CDR1 SGDLS, CDR2 YYNGEE. The CDR3 is 15 residues long. This CDR3 is CASSVAGGFTYEQYF. CDR3 in DNA: TGTGCCAGCAGCGTAGCGGGGGGGTTTACCTACGAGCAGTACTTC.

V gene TRBV6-4 combines with J gene TRBJ2-3; 11 bases are shared with TRBD1. J gave up 5 bases and V 6 bases, and 4 bases lay outside the gene matches. Looked up from germline, CDR1 is MRHNA and CDR2 is SNTAGT. This CDR3 spans 14 amino acids. The CDR3 DNA reads as TGTGCCAGCAGAACCGGGACAGGGGGAGATACGCAGTATTTT. Its protein product is CASRTGTGGDTQYF.

This clone was counted only a few times. V is TRBV11-3 and J is TRBJ2-5; D uncertain. CDR3 length: 12 amino acids. V lost 8 bases and J 2 bases, leaving 9 bases between the germline ends. Looked up from germline, CDR1 is SGHNT and CDR2 is YENEEA. As DNA, the CDR3 is TGTGCCAGCCGGAGTAGACAAGAGACCCAGTACTTC. Its translation is CASRSRQETQYF. The variable domain in full, with the rest retrieved from reference TRBV11-3 and TRBJ2-5, is EAGVVQSPRYKIIEKKQPVAFWCNPISGHNTLYWYLQNLGQGPELLIRYENEEAVDDSQLPKDRFSAERLKGVDSTLKIQPAELGDSAVYLCASRSRQETQYFGPGTRLLVL.

The DNA of the CDR3 is TGTGCCAGTTCCGGGAGCTATCAGCCCCAGCATTTT. Encoded protein: CASSGSYQPQHF. V and J are TRBV19 and TRBJ1-5; D gene unclear. The V gene's germline CDR1 is LNHDA and CDR2 SQIVND (reference sequence). The CDR3 consists of 12 residues. Trimming removed 8 bases at V and 5 bases at J, with 10 bases between.

The count of this clone is one. The rearrangement uses TRBV29-1 and TRBJ1-1, with D unclear. Trimming took off 4 bases at V and 6 bases at J, with 18 bases between the two ends. The CDR3 runs to 14 residues. Germline CDR1 SQVTM, CDR2 ANQGSEA. Written as DNA, the CDR3 is TGCAGCGTTGGTTATAGACTAACAGCTCCTGAAGCTTTCTTT. This encodes CSVGYRLTAPEAFF.

The chain carries TRBV5-6 and TRBJ1-1, with 8 bases lining up with TRBD1. After removal of 4 bases from V and 4 bases from J, the junction contained 9 bases not matched to a gene. This CDR3 is built from 15 residues. CDR1 and CDR2 from the germline V gene are SGHDT and YYEEEE. CDR3: CASSRLGQGSTEAFF. The CDR3 nucleotides are TGTGCCAGCAGCCGTCTCGGACAGGGAAGCACTGAAGCTTTCTTT.

The chain joins TRBV6-1 to TRBJ2-7; no reliable D call. CDR3 length equals 13 residues. Between the trimmed V and J ends, which lost 8 bases and 4 bases, there was a span of 15 bases. The V gene's germline CDR1 is MNHNS and CDR2 SASEGT. CDR3: CASVFPRTYEQYF. The CDR3 DNA follows: TGTGCCAGCGTATTCCCTCGTACGTACGAGCAGTACTTC.

The V and J genes are TRBV7-8 and TRBJ1-6, with D perhaps matching TRBD1 (5 bases). The V and J ends lost 6 bases and 9 bases respectively, with 18 bases between them. Germline V gene data show CDR1 as SGHVS and CDR2 as FQNEAQ. The CDR3 consists of 15 residues. The CDR3 region has the DNA TGTGCCAGCAGTACGGGCCCCGGGACCGGTTCACCCCTCCACTTT. Its protein product is CASSTGPGTGSPLHF.

The gene calls are TRBV7-6 and TRBJ2-7, with 8 bases identical to TRBD1. J gave up 6 bases and V 5 bases, and 3 bases lay outside the gene matches. The CDR3 totals 12 residues. The V gene's germline CDR1 is SGHVS and CDR2 FNYEAQ. CDR3 amino acids: CASSAQGGEQYF. For the CDR3, the DNA is TGTGCCAGCAGCGCACAGGGGGGCGAGCAGTACTTC.

The genes are TRBV4-3 and TRBJ2-1, with TRBD2 identical over 10 bases. CDR1 and CDR2 from the germline V gene are LGHNA and YSLEER. There are 17 residues in the CDR3. The V segment lost 4 bases and the J segment 3 bases; nucleotides outside the gene matches: 9. The CDR3 protein is CASSPRASGGLYNEQFF. The DNA of the CDR3 is TGCGCCAGCAGCCCAAGGGCTAGCGGGGGCCTCTACAATGAGCAGTTCTTC.

This chain links TRBV5-1 with TRBJ2-2; TRBD2 might be the D (5 bases). CDR3 length: 15 amino acids. With 5 bases removed from V and 3 bases from J, the gap between germline ends came to 14 bases. In germline, CDR1 is SGHRS, CDR2 YFSETQ. The DNA for the CDR3 is TGCGCCAGCAGTTACGCAGTGCGGGACACCGGGGAGCTGTTTTTT. It is translated as CASSYAVRDTGELFF.

This clone turned up a few times. V is TRBV6-5 and J is TRBJ2-5, with 7 bases identical to TRBD2. The CDR3 is 15 residues long. The germline gives CDR1 MNHEY, CDR2 SVGAGI. V shed 5 bases and J 4 bases; nucleotides not matched to a gene: 10. CDR3 sequence: CASSRTMGGAETQYF. The CDR3 region has the DNA TGTGCCAGCAGTCGAACTATGGGAGGGGCAGAGACCCAGTACTTC.

This clone was detected once. The rearrangement joins TRBV23-1 to TRBJ1-2, with D tentatively TRBD1 (5 bases). TRBV23-1 counts as an open reading frame of uncertain function. The CDR3 has 14 residues. Trimming removed 0 bases at V and 8 bases at J, with 13 bases between. For the CDR3, the DNA is TGCGCCAGCAGTCAATCGGCGGGACTTCGGGGCTACACCTTC. As protein: CASSQSAGLRGYTF.

This sequence joins TRBV19 and TRBJ1-6; 9 bases line up with TRBD1. The CDR3 is 14 residues long. V was pared by 4 bases and J by 10 bases, with 5 bases of the junction left unmatched. Germline CDR1 and CDR2: LNHDA and SQIVND (reference sequence). The CDR3 nucleotides are TGTGCCAGTAGTACAACAGGGGGCAGGTCACCCCTCCACTTT. It translates to CASSTTGGRSPLHF.

The J gene is TRBJ1-3, the V gene TRBV5-1, with D unresolved. Germline V lookup: CDR1 SGHRS, CDR2 YFSETQ. Trimming shortened V by 0 bases and J by 4 bases, and 11 bases separated the two germline ends. The CDR3 runs 15 residues. CDR3 loop: CASSLVSGGGNTIYF. The CDR3 bases are TGCGCCAGCAGCTTGGTCTCAGGAGGGGGAAACACCATATATTTT.

The chain joins TRBV7-2 to TRBJ2-1; unclear D gene. CDR1 and CDR2 from the germline V gene are SGHTA and FQGNSA. CDR3 length: 14 residues. Between the trimmed V and J ends, which lost 6 bases and 2 bases, there was a span of 11 bases. The CDR3: CASRGDVTYNEQFF. In DNA form, the CDR3 reads TGTGCCAGCAGGGGCGACGTTACCTACAATGAGCAGTTCTTC.

J is TRBJ2-4 and V is TRBV4-2; 9 nucleotides agree with TRBD1. CDR1 is LGHNA, CDR2 YNFKEQ, per germline. V lost 1 base, J lost 7 bases, and 5 bases stayed unmatched. The CDR3 contains 15 residues. CDR3 region: CASSQAGTGMNIQYF. For the CDR3, the DNA is TGTGCCAGCAGCCAAGCCGGGACAGGGATGAACATTCAGTACTTC.